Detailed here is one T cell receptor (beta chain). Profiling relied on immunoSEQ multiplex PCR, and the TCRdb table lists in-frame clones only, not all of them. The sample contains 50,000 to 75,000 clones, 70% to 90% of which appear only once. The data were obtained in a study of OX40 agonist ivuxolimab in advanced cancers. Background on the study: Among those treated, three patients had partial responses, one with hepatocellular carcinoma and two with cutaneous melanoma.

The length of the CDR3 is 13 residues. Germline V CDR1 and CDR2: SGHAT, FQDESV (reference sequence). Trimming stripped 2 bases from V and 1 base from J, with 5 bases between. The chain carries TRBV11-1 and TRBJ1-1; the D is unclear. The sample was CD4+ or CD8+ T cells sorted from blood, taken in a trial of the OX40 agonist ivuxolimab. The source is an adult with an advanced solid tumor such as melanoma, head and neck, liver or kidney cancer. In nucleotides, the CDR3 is TGTGCCAGCAGCTTAACAACGAACACTGAAGCTTTCTTT. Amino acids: CASSLTTNTEAFF. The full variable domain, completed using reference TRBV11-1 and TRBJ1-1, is EAEVAQSPRYKITEKSQAVAFWCDPISGHATLYWYRQILGQGPELLVQFQDESVVDDSQLPKDRFSAERLKGVDSTLKIQPAELGDSAMYLCASSLTTNTEAFFGQGTRLTVV.